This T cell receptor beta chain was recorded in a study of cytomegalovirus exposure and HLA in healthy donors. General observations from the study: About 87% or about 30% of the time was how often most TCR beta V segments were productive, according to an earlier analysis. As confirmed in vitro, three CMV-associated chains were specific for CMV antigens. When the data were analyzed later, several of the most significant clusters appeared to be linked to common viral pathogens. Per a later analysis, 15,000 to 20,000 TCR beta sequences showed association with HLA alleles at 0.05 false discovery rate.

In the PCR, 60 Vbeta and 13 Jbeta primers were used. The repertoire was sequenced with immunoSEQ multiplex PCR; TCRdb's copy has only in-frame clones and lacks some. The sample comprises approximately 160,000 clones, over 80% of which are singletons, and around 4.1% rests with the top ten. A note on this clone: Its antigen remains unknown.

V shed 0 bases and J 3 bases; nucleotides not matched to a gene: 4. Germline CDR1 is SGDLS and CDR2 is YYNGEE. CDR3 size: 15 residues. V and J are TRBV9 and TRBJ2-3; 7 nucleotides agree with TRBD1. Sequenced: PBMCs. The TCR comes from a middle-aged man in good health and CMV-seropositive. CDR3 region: CASSVGQGGTDTQYF. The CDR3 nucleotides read TGTGCCAGCAGCGTAGGACAGGGTGGGACAGATACGCAGTATTTT.